The 19 T cell receptor beta chains reported below all come from one sample, sequenced in a study of cytomegalovirus exposure and HLA in healthy donors. The study ran its PCR with 60 Vbeta and 13 Jbeta primers. Generated by immunoSEQ multiplex PCR, the TCRdb table keeps only in-frame clones and is missing some. This table holds about 160,000 clones, approximately 80% found once. The source material was PBMCs. The receptors stem from a male donor in good health and CMV-seropositive.

This clone was detected a few times. V is TRBV6-5 and J is TRBJ1-1; D unresolved. V shed 2 bases and J shed 5 bases, with 9 bases lying between them. Germline values: CDR1 MNHEY, CDR2 SVGAGI. The CDR3 has 13 residues. The CDR3: CASSYGPGTEAFF. The DNA for the CDR3 is TGTGCCAGCAGTTACGGGCCGGGAACTGAAGCTTTCTTT.

The V gene is TRBV10-3, the J gene TRBJ1-2; weak D call: TRBD1 (5 bases). The CDR3 is made up of 11 amino acids. Germline assignment: CDR1 ENHRY and CDR2 SYGVKD. Trimming shortened V by 7 bases and J by 8 bases, and 11 bases separated the two germline ends. This CDR3 reads CAITQGTGYTF. The DNA for the CDR3 is TGTGCCATCACCCAGGGTACCGGCTACACCTTC.

The chain links TRBV7-9 to TRBJ1-6; D not resolved. Germline assignment: CDR1 SEHNR and CDR2 FQNEAQ (reference sequence). V was trimmed by 5 bases and J by 0 bases, leaving 11 bases between them. The CDR3 contains 16 residues. The CDR3 spells CASSKDGSSYNSPLHF. The CDR3 nucleotides are TGTGCCAGCAGCAAAGACGGGAGCTCCTATAATTCACCCCTCCACTTT. Looking up the rest from reference TRBV7-9 and TRBJ1-6 gives the full variable domain: DTGVSQNPRHKITKRGQNVTFRCDPISEHNRLYWYRQTLGQGPEFLTYFQNEAQLEKSRLLSDRFSAERPKGSFSTLEIQRTEQGDSAMYLCASSKDGSSYNSPLHFGNGTRLTVT.

The chain is built from TRBV28 and TRBJ1-5, with 7 bases matching TRBD1. V was clipped by 10 bases and J by 7 bases; unmatched bases: 13. Germline V gene lookup returns CDR1 MDHEN and CDR2 SYDVKM. The CDR3 spans 14 residues. CDR3 in amino acids: CATHGGGAAQPQHF. CDR3 DNA sequence: TGTGCCACCCATGGAGGGGGCGCGGCCCAGCCCCAGCATTTT.

This chain joins TRBV10-3 and TRBJ2-4, with TRBD2 matching over 11 bases. The CDR3 is 14 amino acids. Per the germline V gene, CDR1 is ENHRY and CDR2 is SYGVKD. Germline trimming cut 11 bases from V and 1 base from J; bases unmatched to any gene: 4. The CDR3 coding sequence is TGTGCCTCTAGCGGGGGGTCGGCCAAAAACATTCAGTACTTC. It is translated as CASSGGSAKNIQYF.

This chain connects TRBV4-3 to TRBJ2-7; 13 nucleotides match TRBD2. The V and J ends lost 1 base and 2 bases, in that order; junction bases with no gene match: 14. The CDR3 is 20 amino acids. Per the germline V gene, CDR1 is LGHNA and CDR2 is YSLEER. CDR3 sequence reads: CASSQVHWTSGSFRTYEQYF. In DNA, the CDR3 is TGCGCCAGCAGCCAAGTCCACTGGACTAGCGGGAGTTTCAGAACCTACGAGCAGTACTTC.

V gene TRBV10-1 combines with J gene TRBJ1-1; 7 nucleotides agree with TRBD1. With V trimmed by 4 bases and J by 0 bases, 2 bases remained unmatched. The CDR3 consists of 14 residues. Per germline, CDR1 WNHNN and CDR2 SYGVQD (reference sequence). CDR3 bases: TGCGCCAGCAGTGCCAGGGGGGTGAACACTGAAGCTTTCTTT. Residues: CASSARGVNTEAFF.

The table lists this clone with a few counts. This chain joins TRBV6-5 and TRBJ2-3, with D possibly matching TRBD1 (6 bases). CDR3 length equals 14 residues. Trimming pared 6 bases from V and 11 bases from J, leaving 21 bases between. In germline, CDR1 is MNHEY, CDR2 SVGAGI. The CDR3 loop reads CASSLGRGPPRQYF. The CDR3 region has the DNA TGTGCCAGCAGCCTCGGCAGGGGACCTCCTAGGCAGTATTTT.

The genes are TRBV18 and TRBJ2-7, with D possibly matching TRBD2 (6 bases). The CDR3 contains 14 residues. Germline V gene data show CDR1 as KGHSH and CDR2 as LQKENI. Trimming stripped 2 bases from V and 2 bases from J, with 10 bases between. CDR3 DNA sequence: TGTGCCAGCTCACCAGGAGGGCCGACCTACGAGCAGTACTTC. It yields the protein CASSPGGPTYEQYF.

CDR3 nucleotides: TGTGCCAGCAGCGTAGCTAGCGGGGGCTTTGGGGGGCAGTTCTTC. Amino acid sequence: CASSVASGGFGGQFF. The V gene is TRBV9, the J gene TRBJ2-1; 10 bases fit TRBD2. The CDR3 consists of 15 residues. CDR1 and CDR2 (germline): SGDLS, YYNGEE. V lost 0 bases and J lost 12; bases outside the gene matches: 9.

This chain connects TRBV7-2 to TRBJ2-5; no reliable D call. The end of the DNA fits TRBJ2-7 better, so the J call may be wrong. Looked up from germline, CDR1 is SGHTA and CDR2 is FQGNSA. CDR3 length equals 15 residues. The CDR3, as DNA: TGTGCCAGCAGCTTAGCTGGCGGAGCTACCTACGAGCAGTACTTC. Translating gives CASSLAGGATYEQYF.

A few counts support this clone. The chain joins TRBV5-1 to TRBJ1-1, with 8 bases matching TRBD1. Germline V gene lookup returns CDR1 SGHRS and CDR2 YFSETQ. V was clipped by 2 bases and J by 4 bases; unmatched bases: 1. This CDR3 contains 13 residues. In nucleotides, the CDR3 is TGCGCCAGCAGCTTTACAGGGGGCACTGAAGCTTTCTTT. The encoded protein is CASSFTGGTEAFF.

In this sample, this clone turned up a few times. This rearrangement joins TRBV5-1 to TRBJ2-5, with 10 positions matching TRBD2. With V trimmed by 4 bases and J by 2 bases, 5 bases remained unmatched. This CDR3 comprises 15 residues. The germline V gene has CDR1 SGHRS and CDR2 YFSETQ. Here the CDR3 DNA reads TGCGCCAGCAGCACTAGCGGGGTTAGTCAAGAGACCCAGTACTTC. Translated: CASSTSGVSQETQYF.

The CDR3 reads CAWSVGDSANEKLFF. CDR3 bases: TGTGCCTGGAGTGTAGGGGACAGTGCTAATGAAAAACTGTTTTTT. This chain joins TRBV30 and TRBJ1-4; TRBD1 agrees at 7 bases. The J segment lost 3 bases and the V segment lost 0 bases, leaving 4 bases of the junction unmatched. The CDR3 covers 15 residues. Germline values: CDR1 GTSNPN, CDR2 SVGIG (reference sequence).

The chain couples TRBV2 to TRBJ1-2; 8 positions match TRBD1. Trimming took 7 bases from V and 3 from J; bases not matched to a gene: 7. Germline V gene lookup returns CDR1 SNHLY and CDR2 FYNNEI. This CDR3 spans 14 amino acids. The CDR3 region has the DNA TGTGCCAGCACTATGGACAGGGCGGACTATGGCTACACCTTC. Protein product: CASTMDRADYGYTF.

The gene calls are TRBV4-3 and TRBJ2-7, with 9 bases identical to TRBD1. The CDR3 consists of 13 residues. Losses at the gene ends were 8 bases for V and 4 bases for J; bases not matched to a gene: 6. Germline CDR1 reads LGHNA; CDR2 reads YSLEER. CDR3 amino acids: CASSTGGGYEQYF. DNA for the CDR3: TGCGCCAGCTCCACAGGGGGCGGATACGAGCAGTACTTC.

Comments on this clone: Other DNA sequences in the same sample also yield this CDR3. This sequence joins TRBV28 and TRBJ2-3; D not certain. Germline V gene lookup returns CDR1 MDHEN and CDR2 SYDVKM. This CDR3 is 16 amino acids long. With 2 bases removed from V and 0 bases from J, the gap between germline ends came to 12 bases. Written as DNA, the CDR3 is TGTGCCAGCAGTTTAGGCCTTGCCGCTAGCACAGATACGCAGTATTTT. This sequence encodes CASSLGLAASTDTQYF.

J is TRBJ1-1 and V is TRBV10-3; 9 bases line up with TRBD1. CDR3 length: 15 amino acids. Germline lookup yields CDR1 ENHRY and CDR2 SYGVKD. The V and J ends lost 6 bases and 11 bases, in that order; junction bases with no gene match: 16. The CDR3 reads CAISSSDRGGIMAFF. The CDR3 bases are TGTGCCATCAGCTCATCGGACAGGGGCGGGATTATGGCTTTCTTT.

The chain combines TRBV25-1 with TRBJ1-2, with D maybe TRBD1 (6 bases). From germline, CDR1 is MGHDK and CDR2 SYGVNS. Trimming left V 1 base short and J 2 bases short, with 11 bases between. This CDR3 is built from 15 residues. The CDR3 region has the DNA TGTGCCAGCAGTGAATTCGGACAGACAAACTATGGCTACACCTTC. It translates to CASSEFGQTNYGYTF.